The 27 T cell receptor beta chains below were found in one sample sequenced in a study of blood T cell repertoires in COVID-19. TCRdb keeps only in-frame clones here, not all; method: immunoSEQ multiplex PCR. The sample has a few hundred thousand clones; more than 75% are singletons. Sample: peripheral blood. The receptors were gathered from a woman of 80 years or more with COVID-19, enrolled during active disease.

Only a few counts were recorded for this clone. The chain joins TRBV5-1 to TRBJ2-1, with D possibly being TRBD2 (5 bases). V lost 4 bases to trimming and J lost 7 bases, with 9 bases between them. There are 12 residues in the CDR3. CDR1 and CDR2 (germline): SGHRS, YFSETQ. The CDR3 sequence is CASSTGGNEQFF. The CDR3 nucleotides read TGCGCCAGCAGCACTGGAGGTAATGAGCAGTTCTTC.

The rearrangement joins TRBV3-1 (or the pseudogene TRBV3-2) to TRBJ1-2, with 8 nucleotides matching TRBD1. The CDR3 length is 13 residues. J lost 3 bases, V lost 4 bases, and 1 base had no gene match. Germline-derived CDR1 and CDR2 are LGHDT and YNNKEL (reference sequence). The CDR3 sequence is CASSPDRDYGYTF. Written as DNA, the CDR3 is TGTGCCAGCAGCCCGGACAGGGACTATGGCTACACCTTC.

The chain employs TRBV7-2 and TRBJ1-1; D ambiguous. CDR3 length equals 14 residues. The ends were cut back, 3 bases at V and 6 bases at J, with 14 bases in the middle. From germline, CDR1 is SGHTA and CDR2 FQGNSA. CDR3 region: CASSLERLSAEAFF. The CDR3 DNA follows: TGTGCCAGCAGCTTGGAGAGATTATCGGCTGAAGCTTTCTTT.

This chain uses TRBV14 with TRBJ2-5, with TRBD1 matching 7 bases. Germline CDR1 and CDR2: SGHDN and FVKESK. The CDR3 is made up of 14 amino acids. The ends lost 4 bases at V and 9 bases at J; junction bases unmatched: 11. The CDR3: CASSLAGTVMPQYF. The CDR3 region has the DNA TGTGCCAGCAGCCTAGCCGGGACAGTCATGCCCCAGTACTTC.

The V gene is TRBV7-9, the J gene TRBJ2-7; 11 bases line up with TRBD2. The V gene's germline CDR1 is SEHNR and CDR2 FQNEAQ (reference sequence). CDR3 length equals 15 residues. The V segment lost 5 bases and the J segment 4 bases; nucleotides outside the gene matches: 7. CDR3 nucleotides: TGTGCCAGCAGCCCCGGACTAGCGGGTGAGTACGAGCAGTACTTC. This sequence encodes CASSPGLAGEYEQYF.

The J gene is TRBJ2-5, the V gene TRBV7-9; 11 nucleotides match TRBD1. The V and J ends lost 0 bases and 5 bases, in that order; junction bases with no gene match: 5. Germline CDR1 reads SEHNR; CDR2 reads FQNEAQ (reference sequence). The CDR3 consists of 16 residues. The CDR3 coding sequence is TGTGCCAGCAGCTTAGCTGGACAGGGGGCGAGGGAGACCCAGTACTTC. It codes for CASSLAGQGARETQYF.

This chain uses TRBV28 with TRBJ1-6, with D possibly being TRBD1 (5 bases). This CDR3 contains 16 residues. V was pared by 6 bases and J by 5 bases, with 17 bases between. The germline gives CDR1 MDHEN, CDR2 SYDVKM. The CDR3 reads CASRLRRGRDNSPLHF. The DNA of the CDR3 is TGTGCCAGCAGACTACGCCGGGGGAGGGATAATTCACCCCTCCACTTT.

J is TRBJ2-7 and V is TRBV6-6; 7 nucleotides match TRBD1. This CDR3 contains 14 residues. Germline-derived CDR1 and CDR2 are MNHNY and SVGAGI (reference sequence). Germline trimming cut 7 bases from V and 4 bases from J; bases unmatched to any gene: 10. This CDR3 reads CASNKRDSAYEQYF. For the CDR3, the DNA is TGTGCCAGCAACAAGAGGGACAGCGCTTACGAGCAGTACTTC.

This rearrangement joins TRBV6-5 to TRBJ1-5; D is possibly TRBD1 (5 bases). V gave up 5 bases and J gave up 5 bases, with 13 bases separating them. The CDR3 runs 14 residues. Germline CDR1 MNHEY, CDR2 SVGAGI. CDR3 protein: CASSPGFSYQPQHF. Written as DNA, the CDR3 is TGTGCCAGCAGTCCAGGGTTCTCCTATCAGCCCCAGCATTTT.

The rearrangement joins TRBV29-1 to TRBJ2-1; 8 bases fit TRBD2. In germline, CDR1 is SQVTM, CDR2 ANQGSEA. The V and J ends lost 6 bases and 4 bases, in that order; junction bases with no gene match: 8. The CDR3 sequence is 14 residues long. CDR3 nucleotide sequence: TGCAGCGTAGTGAAAGCGGGAGCATACAATGAGCAGTTCTTC. It specifies CSVVKAGAYNEQFF.

This clone was seen only a few times. The chain joins TRBV19 to TRBJ2-7; the D gene is possibly TRBD2 (6 bases). Per the germline V gene, CDR1 is LNHDA and CDR2 is SQIVND (reference sequence). V was clipped by 3 bases and J by 2 bases, with 14 bases between them. The length of the CDR3 is 15 residues. The CDR3 bases are TGTGCCAGTAGTATTGCCGGGGGTGAGACCTACGAGCAGTACTTC. Protein sequence: CASSIAGGETYEQYF.

The J gene is TRBJ2-1, the V gene TRBV9; 9 bases fit TRBD2. Losses at the gene ends were 6 bases for V and 7 bases for J; bases not matched to a gene: 14. Germline CDR1 and CDR2: SGDLS and YYNGEE. The CDR3 runs 16 residues. In nucleotides, the CDR3 is TGTGCCAGCAATGCCAGGGGAAGCGGGGGGTGGAATGAGCAGTTCTTC. It encodes CASNARGSGGWNEQFF.

This clone was observed a single time. V usage is TRBV4-3 and J usage is TRBJ1-4; 8 bases are shared with TRBD1. This CDR3 spans 14 amino acids. Per germline, CDR1 LGHNA and CDR2 YSLEER. V lost 5 bases and J lost 8; bases outside the gene matches: 7. CDR3 in amino acids: CASSVQGAGEKLFF. The DNA of the CDR3 is TGCGCCAGCAGCGTTCAGGGGGCGGGCGAAAAACTGTTTTTT.

This clone came up a few times. J is TRBJ1-2 and V is TRBV7-9; D gene uncertain. Deletions cut 5 bases from V and 1 base from J, with 20 bases between. Germline-derived CDR1 and CDR2 are SEHNR and FQNEAQ (reference sequence). The CDR3 loop spans 17 amino acids. The CDR3 region is CASSQLAAQNRNYGYTF. DNA of the CDR3: TGTGCCAGCAGCCAGCTCGCGGCGCAGAATCGTAACTATGGCTACACCTTC.

The gene calls are TRBV6-1 and TRBJ1-2, with 7 bases lining up with TRBD1. The junction had 9 bases not matched to a gene; V was cut back by 1 base and J by 10 bases. Germline CDR1 and CDR2: MNHNS and SASEGT. The CDR3 contains 14 residues. CDR3 residues: CASSEVGTVRNYTF. In DNA, the CDR3 is TGTGCCAGCAGTGAAGTTGGGACAGTCAGGAACTACACCTTC.

This chain links TRBV2 with TRBJ2-1; 11 bases match TRBD2. The CDR3 length is 14 residues. V gave up 8 bases and J gave up 6 bases; unmatched junction bases: 6. CDR1 and CDR2 (germline): SNHLY, FYNNEI. CDR3 region: CASSGLAGTNEQFF. In DNA form, the CDR3 reads TGTGCCAGCTCAGGACTAGCGGGCACCAATGAGCAGTTCTTC.

V is TRBV7-2 and J is TRBJ2-5, with D uncertain. V was clipped by 6 bases and J by 0 bases, with 5 bases between them. The CDR3 has 12 residues. Germline assignment: CDR1 SGHTA and CDR2 FQGNSA. The CDR3 is CASSPYQETQYF. The CDR3, as DNA: TGTGCCAGCAGTCCGTACCAAGAGACCCAGTACTTC.

V and J are TRBV18 and TRBJ1-2; D gene uncertain. V was shortened by 1 base and J by 3 bases, with 15 bases between the two germline ends. Germline values: CDR1 KGHSH, CDR2 LQKENI. The CDR3 consists of 16 residues. CDR3 bases: TGTGCCAGCTCACCACTAATAGGCCGAGGGCACTATGGCTACACCTTC. This encodes CASSPLIGRGHYGYTF.

This chain links TRBV6-6 with TRBJ2-3; 9 bases map to TRBD2. Germline V gene lookup returns CDR1 MNHNY and CDR2 SVGAGI (reference sequence). Losses at the gene ends were 8 bases for V and 4 bases for J; bases not matched to a gene: 7. This CDR3 is built from 14 residues. CDR3 in DNA: TGTGCCAGCGAGAGGCTAGCGGGGTCAGATACGCAGTATTTT. It translates to CASERLAGSDTQYF.

This clone was seen a single time. This chain connects TRBV6-5 to TRBJ1-2; 8 nucleotides align to TRBD1. Germline CDR1 reads MNHEY; CDR2 reads SVGAGI. The CDR3 runs to 15 residues. After removal of 2 bases from V and 11 bases from J, the junction contained 13 bases not matched to a gene. The CDR3 is CASSYLYEDRDGYTF. DNA for the CDR3: TGTGCCAGCAGTTACCTTTACGAGGACAGGGACGGTTACACCTTC.

This clone was seen a handful of times. The chain carries TRBV7-9 and TRBJ2-7; tentative D call: TRBD1 (7 bases). V was trimmed by 2 bases and J by 6 bases, leaving 11 bases between them. The CDR3 has 13 amino acids. Germline CDR1 and CDR2: SEHNR and FQNEAQ (reference sequence). CDR3 residues: CASSLSGGREQYF. CDR3 coding DNA: TGTGCCAGCAGCTTATCAGGGGGGCGCGAGCAGTACTTC.

Regarding this clone: Different DNA sequences within this sample yield the same CDR3. In DNA form, the CDR3 reads TGCGCCAGCAGCCCAACAGGGAATTATGGCTACACCTTC. It encodes CASSPTGNYGYTF. The V and J genes are TRBV5-1 and TRBJ1-2; possibly TRBD1 for D (6 bases). This CDR3 spans 13 amino acids. V gave up 4 bases and J gave up 5 bases, with 12 bases separating them. Germline assignment: CDR1 SGHRS and CDR2 YFSETQ.

The V gene is TRBV11-2, the J gene TRBJ1-3; 9 bases match TRBD1. This CDR3 comprises 16 residues. Trimming took 5 bases from V and 4 from J; bases not matched to a gene: 9. Looked up from germline, CDR1 is SGHAT and CDR2 is FQNNGV. CDR3 residues: CASSPTGGSAGNTIYF. The CDR3 nucleotides are TGTGCCAGCAGCCCGACAGGGGGATCAGCGGGAAACACCATATATTTT.

This chain links TRBV24-1 with TRBJ2-2; TRBD2 aligns across 8 bases. J lost 5 bases, V lost 4 bases, and 5 bases had no gene match. CDR1 and CDR2 from the germline V gene are KGHDR and SFDVKD. The CDR3 extends over 15 amino acids. For the CDR3, the DNA is TGTGCCACCAGTGACGCAAGACTAGCGACCGGGGAGCTGTTTTTT. The encoded protein is CATSDARLATGELFF.

The chain links TRBV6-5 to TRBJ1-2, with TRBD1 matching 7 bases. This CDR3 contains 15 residues. CDR1 and CDR2 from the germline V gene are MNHEY and SVGAGI. Unmatched junction bases numbered 9, after V lost 4 bases and J lost 4 bases. In DNA form, the CDR3 reads TGTGCCAGCAGTTCCTACGGACAGGTTCTCTATGGCTACACCTTC. Translating it yields CASSSYGQVLYGYTF.

The chain combines TRBV4-2 with TRBJ1-1; no definite D call. The CDR3 is 15 amino acids. Per germline, CDR1 LGHNA and CDR2 YNFKEQ. Trimming pared 1 base from V and 0 bases from J, leaving 9 bases between. CDR3: CASSQVSEMNTEAFF. The DNA for the CDR3 is TGTGCCAGCAGCCAAGTCTCGGAGATGAACACTGAAGCTTTCTTT.

The rearrangement uses TRBV5-4 and TRBJ2-1, with TRBD2 matching over 13 bases. Germline loops: CDR1 SGHNT, CDR2 YYREEE (reference sequence). Germline trimming cut 3 bases from V and 8 bases from J; bases unmatched to any gene: 5. This CDR3 is 15 amino acids long. The CDR3 protein is CASSSRTSGGYEQFF. The CDR3 coding sequence is TGTGCCAGCAGCTCCCGGACTAGCGGGGGTTATGAGCAGTTCTTC.